This T cell receptor beta chain was retrieved from a study of blood T cell repertoires in COVID-19 (dated by TCRdb to the early 2020s). About the investigation overall: Collaborator samples came from the United States, Italy and Spain and covered acute and convalescent phases of COVID-19. The material from the prospective study consisted of cDNA or gDNA derived from T cells, B-cell-depleted T cells, or PBMCs. The dataset comprised deeply sampled blood TCRbeta repertoires from subjects exposed to, actively infected with, or recovered from COVID-19. A freely available public database, intended as a resource for researchers studying the immune response to SARS-CoV-2, is where the repertoires were released. The samples were drawn from the first 160 participants of the ongoing ImmuneRACE study and from 950 to 1,500 subjects provided by 6 global collaborators. A de-identified subject ID, COVID-19 status, age in years and sex were almost always included in the sample metadata. HLA class I and class II types, where available, came from metadata supplied by the sample provider rather than from assay-based typing. Overall study outcomes, separate from this receptor: The quantity of clinical and demographic metadata differed by source and by participant and was supplied without curation.

Enrolling through a virtual design, the prospective study's participants ranged in age from roughly 18 to 89 years and lived across roughly 24 United States geographic areas. Cohort assignment in the prospective study relied on participant-reported clinical history from a screening survey and a study questionnaire. In the prospective study, whole blood, serum and a nasopharyngeal or oropharyngeal swab were collected from each participant by mobile phlebotomists. Participants in the prospective study had the option to provide additional blood draws and questionnaires over a roughly 2-month period. Blood samples from the prospective study were shipped frozen or at room temperature prior to DNA extraction. Turning to this clone: It lacks a known antigen. Base qualities are not provided; no much larger clone lies one nucleotide away.

TCRbeta CDR3 regions were amplified from genomic DNA using the immunoSEQ Assay, a bias-controlled multiplex PCR. As for the authors' bioinformatics: Within the assay, amplification of reference gene primers was used to estimate how many nucleated cells each sample contained. To quantify the absolute abundance of each unique TCRbeta CDR3 rearrangement, sequence reads were collapsed and filtered. For each sample, productive Simpson clonality was calculated as the square root of Simpson's diversity index over productive rearrangements. TCRdb took this table from immuneACCESS and kept in-frame rearrangements with V and J called. Such tables lack part of the clones; where checked against another copy, unresolved V genes explain under half of the gap, and the rest is unexplained. The V and J calls and clone size come from that table; D and trimming were worked out from the DNA. Recorded for this sample are approximately 140,000 clones; 80% to 90% of them occurred a single time. 2% to 2.5% of the sample is taken by the ten largest.

Germline trimming: 6 bases from V, 3 bases from J; junction bases outside gene matches: 6. Inclusive of the bounding cysteine and phenylalanine, the CDR3 is 14 residues long. Here the CDR3 DNA is all that survives: 42 bases in frame from base 1. From the germline V gene, CDR1 is SGHRS and CDR2 is YFSETQ. The sequence derives from a man aged 40-55 years with acute COVID-19. Sequenced sample: PBMCs or T cells enriched from blood (not recorded which). This receptor chain uses TRBV5-1 and TRBJ2-3, with 8 middle bases fitting TRBD1. The CDR3 protein is CASNTGQGTDTQYF. The DNA sequence reads TGCGCCAGCAACACAGGACAGGGAACAGATACGCAGTATTTT.